These 24 T cell receptor beta chains share one sample of origin, sequenced in a study of molecular identifiers for immune sequencing clone quantification. TCRdb reprocessed the PCR reads via MiXCR and lists one record per CDR3 protein. This table holds 490,000 or so distinct CDR3 sequences, over 20% found once. Sequenced sample: naive CD8+ T cells from blood, with Jurkat cell RNA spiked in. Indicated subset: FACS-sorted CD8+CD4-CCR7+CD45RA+ naive T cells. The origin of the receptors is a human donor in good health. Some libraries in this study had Jurkat cell RNA spiked in.

This clonotype has at least ten counts. The gene calls are TRBV4-3 and TRBJ1-5, with 7 bases identical to TRBD1. This CDR3 is built from 16 residues. Germline loops: CDR1 LGHNA, CDR2 YSLEER. With V trimmed by 0 bases and J by 4 bases, 6 bases remained unmatched. The CDR3 DNA sequence: TGCGCCAGCAGCCAAGATACCAGGGGGGCAAATCAGCCCCAGCATTTT. Translated: CASSQDTRGANQPQHF.

This clonotype was counted at least ten times. The gene calls are TRBV7-2 and TRBJ2-1; 12 bases align to TRBD2. The V gene end was trimmed by 1 base and the J gene end by 7 bases; junction bases not matched to a gene: 11. This CDR3 region has 18 residues. Germline loops: CDR1 SGHTA, CDR2 FQGNSA. For the CDR3, the DNA is TGTGCCAGCAGCTTAGATCGGCCTAGCGGGAGGGGCTGGAATGAGCAGTTCTTC. Its translation is CASSLDRPSGRGWNEQFF.

This clonotype was seen many times. The chain links TRBV7-9 to TRBJ2-1; unclear D gene. With 3 bases removed from V and 5 bases from J, the gap between germline ends came to 5 bases. Germline V gene data show CDR1 as SEHNR and CDR2 as FQNEAQ (reference sequence). This CDR3 has 12 residues. CDR3 DNA sequence: TGTGCCAGCAGCTTTGGGGACAATGAGCAGTTCTTC. Amino acids: CASSFGDNEQFF.

This clonotype was seen more than once but under ten times. The rearrangement links TRBV20-1 to TRBJ2-5; 9 nucleotides agree with TRBD2. The length of the CDR3 is 14 residues. V was clipped by 5 bases and J by 2 bases; unmatched bases: 6. The germline CDR1 and CDR2 sequences are DFQATT and SNEGSKA (reference sequence). CDR3 loop: CSAPAAGGQETQYF. The CDR3 DNA reads as TGCAGTGCTCCCGCGGCGGGGGGGCAAGAGACCCAGTACTTC.

There are many counts of this clonotype. CDR3 nucleotides: TGTGCCAGCAGCCCGAAATCGGCAGATACGCAGTATTTT. It translates to CASSPKSADTQYF. V usage is TRBV7-9 and J usage is TRBJ2-3; no firm D call. The CDR3 runs 13 residues. V lost 5 bases to trimming and J lost 4 bases, with 10 bases between them. Germline V gene sequence: CDR1 SEHNR, CDR2 FQNEAQ (reference sequence).

Turning to this clonotype: A much larger clone sits a single nucleotide away, making a read error possible. The chain carries TRBV7-3 and TRBJ2-3, with TRBD2 matching over 7 bases. CDR3 length: 15 residues. Germline V lookup: CDR1 SGHTA, CDR2 FQGTGA. The CDR3, as DNA: TGTGCCTGCAGTTCGAGCGGGGCGGGGACAGATACGCAGTATTTT. Protein sequence: CACSSSGAGTDTQYF.

This clonotype was seen repeatedly, ten times or more. The V call is TRBV4-3, the J call TRBJ1-1; 8 nucleotides align to TRBD1. Trimming took 5 bases from V and 5 from J; bases not matched to a gene: 7. Germline V gives CDR1 LGHNA, CDR2 YSLEER. This CDR3 spans 14 amino acids. The CDR3 nucleotides are TGCGCCAGCAGCGCGGGACAGGCTGGTACTGAAGCTTTCTTT. Translating gives CASSAGQAGTEAFF.

This clonotype came up a few times. V usage is TRBV20-1 and J usage is TRBJ2-7, with D perhaps TRBD1 or TRBD2 (5 bases each). CDR1 DFQATT and CDR2 SNEGSKA come from the germline V gene (reference sequence). CDR3 length: 16 amino acids. Trimming shortened V by 1 base and J by 1 base, and 17 bases separated the two germline ends. The CDR3 loop reads CSARGIGDDVSYEQYF. CDR3 DNA sequence: TGCAGTGCTAGAGGAATTGGGGACGACGTGTCCTACGAGCAGTACTTC.

This clonotype was recorded many times. The chain uses TRBV7-9 and TRBJ2-5; 8 bases are a match to TRBD2. Losses at the gene ends were 6 bases for V and 5 bases for J; bases not matched to a gene: 14. Germline lookup yields CDR1 SEHNR and CDR2 FQNEAQ (reference sequence). The CDR3 is 16 amino acids. CDR3 bases: TGTGCCAGCAGTTTCACTAGCGGACCCCTTCCGGAGACCCAGTACTTC. Amino acids: CASSFTSGPLPETQYF. Variable domain in full (rest from reference TRBV7-9 and TRBJ2-5): DTGVSQNPRHKITKRGQNVTFRCDPISEHNRLYWYRQTLGQGPEFLTYFQNEAQLEKSRLLSDRFSAERPKGSFSTLEIQRTEQGDSAMYLCASSFTSGPLPETQYFGPGTRLLVL.

In its sample, this clonotype was seen many times. The J gene is TRBJ2-3, the V gene TRBV7-8; 13 positions match TRBD2. Trimming removed 5 bases from V and 0 bases from J; junction bases left unmatched: 17. Germline values: CDR1 SGHVS, CDR2 FQNEAQ. The CDR3 is made up of 21 amino acids. The CDR3 DNA follows: TGTGCCAGCAGCCTCATACACGGGACTAGCGGGGAAGTCATTAGCACAGATACGCAGTATTTT. Translating gives CASSLIHGTSGEVISTDTQYF.

In this sample, this clonotype turned up a few times. The rearrangement links TRBV6-5 to TRBJ2-7, with D unclear. This CDR3 has 15 amino acids. The germline gives CDR1 MNHEY, CDR2 SVGAGI. V dropped 0 bases and J dropped 6 bases, with 15 bases sitting between them. CDR3 in DNA: TGTGCCAGCAGTTACTCAGGAGCTATCCCCCTCGAGCAGTACTTC. It is translated as CASSYSGAIPLEQYF.

This clonotype was seen many times. The V gene is TRBV7-9, the J gene TRBJ2-4; TRBD2 aligns across 8 bases. This CDR3 has 19 residues. Trimming at V came to 5 bases and at J to 1 base, leaving 16 bases not matched to a gene. Germline loops: CDR1 SEHNR, CDR2 FQNEAQ (reference sequence). The CDR3 sequence is CASSPPLAGSPGAKNIQYF. CDR3 in DNA: TGTGCCAGCAGCCCCCCCCTAGCGGGCTCCCCCGGGGCCAAAAACATTCAGTACTTC.

Ten or more counts support this clonotype. The CDR3, as DNA: TGTGCCAGCAGTCAAGGACAGGGGCGACAGCCCCAGCATTTT. Encoded protein: CASSQGQGRQPQHF. The V gene is TRBV7-9, the J gene TRBJ1-5; the match to TRBD1 covers 9 bases. J lost 7 bases, V lost 6 bases, and 7 bases had no gene match. This CDR3 contains 14 residues. CDR1 is SEHNR, CDR2 FQNEAQ, per germline (reference sequence).

At least ten counts were recorded for this clonotype. V and J are TRBV12-3 or TRBV12-4 and TRBJ1-1; D perhaps matches TRBD1 (5 bases). The V end lost 3 bases, the J end lost 1 base, and 6 bases lay between the germline ends. This CDR3 is built from 13 residues. The CDR3 spells CASSFDRNTEAFF. CDR3 sequence (DNA): TGTGCCAGCAGTTTTGACAGGAACACTGAAGCTTTCTTT.

About this clonotype: The junction and the germline gene differ at one end; a read error may be behind it. V gene TRBV7-9 combines with J gene TRBJ2-2; possible D gene TRBD2, 5 bases. Germline CDR1 reads SEHNR; CDR2 reads FQNEAQ (reference sequence). CDR3 length equals 16 residues. The CDR3 region is CASSRGPAENTGVLFF. The CDR3 bases are TGTGCCAGCAGTCGAGGGCCAGCAGAGAACACCGGGGTGCTGTTTTTT.

The rearrangement links TRBV3-1 to TRBJ2-3; maybe TRBD2 (7 bases). The CDR3 has 16 residues. The V and J ends lost 5 bases and 4 bases respectively, with 19 bases between them. CDR1 and CDR2 (germline): LGHDT, YNNKEL (reference sequence). The CDR3 bases are TGTGCCAGCAGCTTAGTACGAGGGGGGGCCGCAGATACGCAGTATTTT. It specifies CASSLVRGGAADTQYF.

In its sample, this clonotype was seen many times. This chain uses TRBV20-1 with TRBJ2-7; D might be TRBD1 (7 bases). Germline loops: CDR1 DFQATT, CDR2 SNEGSKA (reference sequence). The CDR3 is 13 amino acids. Trimming removed 2 bases from V and 5 bases from J, with 13 bases in between. The DNA for the CDR3 is TGCAGTGCTAGACAGGGGGGTTACGACGAGCAGTACTTC. This gives the protein CSARQGGYDEQYF.

In its sample, this clonotype was seen many times. The chain couples TRBV6-1 to TRBJ1-1, with no clear D. Germline assignment: CDR1 MNHNS and CDR2 SASEGT. Trimming took 4 bases from V and 0 from J, leaving 9 bases between them. The CDR3 contains 14 residues. The CDR3 DNA is TGTGCCAGCAGTGTGGCAGCAATGAACACTGAAGCTTTCTTT. Its protein product is CASSVAAMNTEAFF.

This clonotype was counted only a few times. The V gene is TRBV25-1, the J gene TRBJ2-1; D gene ambiguous. From germline, CDR1 is MGHDK and CDR2 SYGVNS. This CDR3 has 13 amino acids. The germline V and J ends were trimmed by 5 bases and 12 bases, with 17 bases remaining between them. In DNA form, the CDR3 reads TGTGCCAGCAGTCCCAGGCTCGTGGAAGGGCAGTTCTTC. Amino acids: CASSPRLVEGQFF. The whole variable domain, remainder taken from reference TRBV25-1 and TRBJ2-1, is EADIYQTPRYLVIGTGKKITLECSQTMGHDKMYWYQQDPGMELHLIHYSYGVNSTEKGDLSSESTVSRIRTEHFPLTLESARPSHTSQYLCASSPRLVEGQFFGPGTRLTVL.

Many counts were recorded for this clonotype. J is TRBJ2-3 and V is TRBV6-5, with 7 nucleotides matching TRBD2. The CDR3 is 13 amino acids. J was trimmed by 6 bases and V by 11 bases; bases with no gene match: 11. Germline-derived CDR1 and CDR2 are MNHEY and SVGAGI. For the CDR3, the DNA is TGTGCCTGCGGCGCGGGAGCAGTGGATACGCAGTATTTT. Translating gives CACGAGAVDTQYF.

Many counts were recorded for this clonotype. The rearrangement links TRBV6-6 to TRBJ1-4, with D uncertain. CDR1 and CDR2 (germline): MNHNY, SVGAGI (reference sequence). The CDR3 is 17 residues long. V was pared by 0 bases and J by 0 bases, with 11 bases between. The CDR3 region is CASSYSHPGATNEKLFF. CDR3 coding DNA: TGTGCCAGCAGTTACTCACACCCCGGGGCAACTAATGAAAAACTGTTTTTT.

This clonotype has only a few counts. The chain employs TRBV9 and TRBJ1-1; TRBD1 might be the D (6 bases). V lost 4 bases and J 0 bases, leaving 13 bases between the germline ends. Germline V CDR1 and CDR2: SGDLS, YYNGEE. This CDR3 is built from 15 residues. The CDR3 coding sequence is TGTGCCAGCAGCTTGGAGGACAGCATGAACACTGAAGCTTTCTTT. It is translated as CASSLEDSMNTEAFF.

V is TRBV6-1 and J is TRBJ1-1, with 8 nucleotides matching TRBD1. The CDR3 totals 14 residues. Trimming took 3 bases from V and 6 from J; bases not matched to a gene: 6. Germline lookup yields CDR1 MNHNS and CDR2 SASEGT. CDR3 region: CASSDLRQGSEAFF. The CDR3 coding sequence is TGTGCCAGCAGTGATCTGAGACAGGGGTCTGAAGCTTTCTTT.

This clonotype was counted only a few times. The chain employs TRBV9 and TRBJ2-3; 11 bases fit TRBD1. V was clipped by 4 bases and J by 4 bases; unmatched bases: 11. Germline CDR1 and CDR2: SGDLS and YYNGEE. There are 17 residues in the CDR3. This CDR3 is CASSIRLGQGDSDTQYF. The DNA for the CDR3 is TGTGCCAGCAGCATCCGACTGGGACAGGGGGACTCAGATACGCAGTATTTT.